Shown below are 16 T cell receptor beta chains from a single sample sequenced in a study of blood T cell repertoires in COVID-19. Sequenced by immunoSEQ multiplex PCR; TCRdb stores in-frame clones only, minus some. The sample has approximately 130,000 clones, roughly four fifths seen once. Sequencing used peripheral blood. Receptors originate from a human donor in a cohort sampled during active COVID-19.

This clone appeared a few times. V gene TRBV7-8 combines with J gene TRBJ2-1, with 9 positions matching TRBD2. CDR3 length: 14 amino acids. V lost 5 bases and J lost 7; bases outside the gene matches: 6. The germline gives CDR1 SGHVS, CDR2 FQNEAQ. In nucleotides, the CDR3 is TGTGCCAGCAGCCCCTTTGCGGGGGGGAATGAGCAGTTCTTC. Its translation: CASSPFAGGNEQFF.

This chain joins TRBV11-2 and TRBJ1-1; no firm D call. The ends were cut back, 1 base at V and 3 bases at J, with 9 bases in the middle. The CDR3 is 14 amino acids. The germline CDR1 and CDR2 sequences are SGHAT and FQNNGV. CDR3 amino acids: CASSLVGRDTEAFF. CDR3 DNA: TGTGCCAGCAGCTTAGTTGGGCGCGACACTGAAGCTTTCTTT.

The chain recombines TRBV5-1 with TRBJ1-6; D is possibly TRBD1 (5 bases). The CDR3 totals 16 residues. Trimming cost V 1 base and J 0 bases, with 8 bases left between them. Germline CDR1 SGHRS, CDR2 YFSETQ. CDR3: CASSLRGDSYNSPLHF. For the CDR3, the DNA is TGCGCCAGCAGCTTGAGGGGCGACTCCTATAATTCACCCCTCCACTTT.

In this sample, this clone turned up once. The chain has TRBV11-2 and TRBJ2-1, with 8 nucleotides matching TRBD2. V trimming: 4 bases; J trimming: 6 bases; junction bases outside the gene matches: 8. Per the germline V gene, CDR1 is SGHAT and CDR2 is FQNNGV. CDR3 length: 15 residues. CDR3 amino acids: CASSSPQRGPNEQFF. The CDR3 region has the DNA TGTGCCAGCAGCTCCCCCCAGCGGGGGCCCAATGAGCAGTTCTTC.

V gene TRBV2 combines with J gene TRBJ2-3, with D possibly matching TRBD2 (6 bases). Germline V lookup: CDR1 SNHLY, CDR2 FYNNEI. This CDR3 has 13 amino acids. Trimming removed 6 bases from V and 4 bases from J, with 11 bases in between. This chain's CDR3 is CASSLRLADTQYF. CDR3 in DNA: TGTGCCAGCAGCTTAAGACTAGCAGATACGCAGTATTTT.

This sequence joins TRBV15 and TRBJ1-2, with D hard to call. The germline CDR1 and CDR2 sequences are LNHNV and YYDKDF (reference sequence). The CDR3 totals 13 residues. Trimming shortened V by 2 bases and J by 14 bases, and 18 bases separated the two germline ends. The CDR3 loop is CATSRTTPGYATF. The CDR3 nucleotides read TGTGCCACCAGCAGAACCACCCCGGGGTACGCGACCTTC.

The CDR3 region is CASSAGRSGGGDTQYF. Written as DNA, the CDR3 is TGTGCCAGTAGTGCCGGGAGAAGCGGGGGTGGAGATACGCAGTATTTT. This chain joins TRBV19 and TRBJ2-3; TRBD2 aligns across 8 bases. The J segment lost 5 bases and the V segment lost 5 bases, leaving 12 bases of the junction unmatched. Germline CDR1 and CDR2: LNHDA and SQIVND (reference sequence). This CDR3 has 16 amino acids.

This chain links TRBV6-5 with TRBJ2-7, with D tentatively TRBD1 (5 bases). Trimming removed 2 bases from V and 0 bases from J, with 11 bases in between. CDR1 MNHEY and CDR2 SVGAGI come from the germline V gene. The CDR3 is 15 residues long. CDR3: CASSYGDRHSYEQYF. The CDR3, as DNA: TGTGCCAGCAGTTACGGCGACAGACACTCCTACGAGCAGTACTTC.

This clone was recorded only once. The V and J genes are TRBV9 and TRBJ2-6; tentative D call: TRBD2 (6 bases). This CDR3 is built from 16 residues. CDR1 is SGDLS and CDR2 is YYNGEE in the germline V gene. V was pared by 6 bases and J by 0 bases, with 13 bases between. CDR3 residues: CASTPLGGSGANVLTF. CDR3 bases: TGTGCCAGCACCCCCCTCGGGGGCTCTGGGGCCAACGTCCTGACTTTC.

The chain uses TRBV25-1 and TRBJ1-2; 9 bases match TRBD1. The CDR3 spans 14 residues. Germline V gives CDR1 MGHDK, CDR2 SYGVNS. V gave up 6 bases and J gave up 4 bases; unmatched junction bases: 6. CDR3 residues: CASRGTGIGYGYTF. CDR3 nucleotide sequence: TGTGCCAGCAGGGGGACAGGGATCGGCTATGGCTACACCTTC.

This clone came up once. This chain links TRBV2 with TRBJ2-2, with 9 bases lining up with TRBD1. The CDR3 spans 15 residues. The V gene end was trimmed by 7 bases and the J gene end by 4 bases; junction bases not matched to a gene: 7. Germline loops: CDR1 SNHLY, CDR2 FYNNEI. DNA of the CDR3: TGTGCCAGCAACCCCTTGGGACAGGGCACCGGGGAGCTGTTTTTT. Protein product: CASNPLGQGTGELFF.

The DNA of the CDR3 is TGTGCCAGCAGTGAAGACAGGGGTTTCAGTGATACGCAGTATTTT. It is translated as CASSEDRGFSDTQYF. The chain has TRBV2 and TRBJ2-3; 7 nucleotides line up with TRBD1. Germline CDR1 and CDR2: SNHLY and FYNNEI. This CDR3 spans 15 amino acids. V lost 1 base to trimming and J lost 6 bases; unmatched junction nucleotides: 7.

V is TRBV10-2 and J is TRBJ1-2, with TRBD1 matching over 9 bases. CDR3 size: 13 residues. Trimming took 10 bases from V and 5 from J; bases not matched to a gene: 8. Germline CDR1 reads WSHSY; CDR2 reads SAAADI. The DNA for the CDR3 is TGCGCCACCTCCGGGACAGGGATATATGGCTACACCTTC. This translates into CATSGTGIYGYTF.

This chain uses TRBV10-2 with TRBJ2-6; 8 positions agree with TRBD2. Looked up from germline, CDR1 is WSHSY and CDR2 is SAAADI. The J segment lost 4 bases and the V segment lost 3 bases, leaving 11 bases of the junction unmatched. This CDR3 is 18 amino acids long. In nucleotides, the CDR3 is TGCGCCAGCAGTGAACTAGCGGCGGTCAAAGGAGGGGCCAACGTCCTGACTTTC. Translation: CASSELAAVKGGANVLTF.

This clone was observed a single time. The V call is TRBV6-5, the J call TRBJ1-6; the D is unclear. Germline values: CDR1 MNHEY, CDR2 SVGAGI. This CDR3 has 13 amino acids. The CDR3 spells CAAREAYNSPLHF. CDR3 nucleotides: TGTGCTGCCCGGGAGGCGTATAATTCACCCCTCCACTTT.

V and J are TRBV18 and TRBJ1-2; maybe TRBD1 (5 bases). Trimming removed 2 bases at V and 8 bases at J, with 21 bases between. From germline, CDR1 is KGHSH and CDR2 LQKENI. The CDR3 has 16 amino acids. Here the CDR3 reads CASSPSPDKEGWGYTF. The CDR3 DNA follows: TGTGCCAGCTCACCATCCCCGGACAAGGAAGGATGGGGCTACACCTTC.